Sequencing of this T cell receptor (beta chain) was carried out in a study of cytomegalovirus exposure and HLA in healthy donors. Study overall: T cells numbering around 200 million yielded some 100 million unique TCR beta sequences in an earlier analysis.

This PCR relied on a set of 60 Vbeta primers and 13 Jbeta primers. The method was immunoSEQ multiplex PCR; TCRdb's version includes in-frame clones alone and lacks a portion of them. The table records some 180,000 clones, over 65% of them present only once. The CDR3 is 15 amino acids. CDR1 and CDR2 from the germline V gene are KGHSH and LQKENI. Between the trimmed V and J ends, which lost 0 bases and 3 bases, there was a span of 8 bases. This clone was observed a few times. The sequence was obtained from a woman aged 30 to 39 in good health and CMV-seronegative. The V gene is TRBV18, the J gene TRBJ2-2; D gene ambiguous. The material sequenced was PBMCs. The CDR3 loop reads CASSPPFEHTGELFF. CDR3 coding DNA: TGTGCCAGCTCACCACCTTTCGAGCACACCGGGGAGCTGTTTTTT.